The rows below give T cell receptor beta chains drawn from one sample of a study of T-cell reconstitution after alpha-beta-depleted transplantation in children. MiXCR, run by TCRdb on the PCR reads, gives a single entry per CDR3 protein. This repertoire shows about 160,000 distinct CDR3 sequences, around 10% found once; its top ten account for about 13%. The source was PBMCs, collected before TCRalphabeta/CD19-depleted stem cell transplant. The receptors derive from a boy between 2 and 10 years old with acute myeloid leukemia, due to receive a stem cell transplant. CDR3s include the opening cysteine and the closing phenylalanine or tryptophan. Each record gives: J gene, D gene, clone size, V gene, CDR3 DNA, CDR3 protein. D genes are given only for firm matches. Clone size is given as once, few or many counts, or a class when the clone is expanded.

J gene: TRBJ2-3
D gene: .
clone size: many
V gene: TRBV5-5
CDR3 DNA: TGTGCCAGCAGCTTGGAAGTGACAGATACGCAGTATTTT
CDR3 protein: CASSLEVTDTQYF

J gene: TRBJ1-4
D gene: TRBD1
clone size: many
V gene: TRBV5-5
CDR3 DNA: TGTGCCAGCAGCTGGACAGGGGTGGGTGAAAAACTGTTTTTT
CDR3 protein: CASSWTGVGEKLFF

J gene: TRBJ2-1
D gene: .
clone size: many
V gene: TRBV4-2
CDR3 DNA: TGTGCCAGCAGCCAAGATTATACGGCAAGTGAGCAGTTCTTC
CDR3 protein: CASSQDYTASEQFF

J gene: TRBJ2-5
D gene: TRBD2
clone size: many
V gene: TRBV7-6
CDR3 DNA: TGTGCCAGCAGCTTAGTAGGACTAGCGAGAGATGGGGGGGAGACCCAGTACTTC
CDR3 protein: CASSLVGLARDGGETQYF

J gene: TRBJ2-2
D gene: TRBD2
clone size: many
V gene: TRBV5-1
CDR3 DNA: TGCGCCAGCAGCTTGGGACTAGCGGGGGTCGACACCGGGGAGCTGTTTTTT
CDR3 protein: CASSLGLAGVDTGELFF

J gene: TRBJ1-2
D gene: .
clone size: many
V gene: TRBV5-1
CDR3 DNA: TGCGCCAGCAGCTTGGAGCCCAGCTTCTATGGCTACACCTTC
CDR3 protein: CASSLEPSFYGYTF

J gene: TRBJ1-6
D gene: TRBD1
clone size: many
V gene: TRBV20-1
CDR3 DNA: TGCAGTGCTAGCCACGGACAGGCCCTTTGGGGAGCCCTCCACTTT
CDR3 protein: CSASHGQALWGALHF

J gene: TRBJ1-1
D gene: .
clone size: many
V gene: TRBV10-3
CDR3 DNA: TGTGCCATCAGTGATCCTAGGGGGACGGCTTTCTTT
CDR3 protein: CAISDPRGTAFF

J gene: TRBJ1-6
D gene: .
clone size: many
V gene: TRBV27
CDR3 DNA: TGTGCCAGCAGTTCTCCGGCGGCATATAATTCACCCCTCCACTTT
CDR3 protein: CASSSPAAYNSPLHF

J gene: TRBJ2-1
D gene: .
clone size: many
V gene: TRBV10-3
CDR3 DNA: TGTGCCATCAGGGAGGGGGCTTCCTACAATGAGCAGTTCTTC
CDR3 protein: CAIREGASYNEQFF

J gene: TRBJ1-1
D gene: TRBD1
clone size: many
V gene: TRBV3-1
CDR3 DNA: TGTGCCAGCAGCCGAAGGACAGGGATCACTGAAGCTTTCTTT
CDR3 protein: CASSRRTGITEAFF

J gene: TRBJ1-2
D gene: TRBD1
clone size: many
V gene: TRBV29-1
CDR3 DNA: TGCAGCGCCCAACCGGACAGGGATATCGGCTACACCTTC
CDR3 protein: CSAQPDRDIGYTF

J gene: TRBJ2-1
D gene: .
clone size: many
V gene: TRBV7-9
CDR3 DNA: TGTGCCAGCAGCCTCACCCAGGGTAATGAGCAGTTCTTC
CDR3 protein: CASSLTQGNEQFF

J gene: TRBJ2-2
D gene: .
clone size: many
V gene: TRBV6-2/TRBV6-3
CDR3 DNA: TGTGCCAGCACCCTCTCGGGGAGATTCACCGGGGAGCTGTTTTTT
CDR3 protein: CASTLSGRFTGELFF

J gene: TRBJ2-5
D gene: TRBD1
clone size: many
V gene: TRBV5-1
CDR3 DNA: TGCGCCAGCAGCCCGGGACAGCCACAAGAGACCCAGTACTTC
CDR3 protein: CASSPGQPQETQYF